The entry below describes one T cell receptor beta chain. Its antigen is not identified. Germline V lookup: CDR1 GTSNPN, CDR2 SVGIG (reference sequence). V lost 0 bases to trimming and J lost 8 bases, with 10 bases between them. The CDR3 consists of 12 residues. This sample was included in a study of cytomegalovirus exposure and HLA in healthy donors. Study outcomes and limitations: After further analysis at a later stage, around 17,000 TCR beta sequences were associated with HLA alleles at 0.05 false discovery rate.

The study ran its PCR with 60 Vbeta and 13 Jbeta primers. Profiling relied on immunoSEQ multiplex PCR, and the TCRdb table lists in-frame clones only, not all of them. The sample includes about 180,000 clones, 80% to 90% seen only once; the top ten take about 2.4%. The chain employs TRBV30 and TRBJ1-2; D unclear. The sequence was obtained from a male donor in good health and CMV-seronegative. Sequencing was carried out using PBMCs. CDR3: CAWSVSGVGYTF. The CDR3, as DNA: TGTGCCTGGAGTGTATCCGGGGTGGGCTACACCTTC.